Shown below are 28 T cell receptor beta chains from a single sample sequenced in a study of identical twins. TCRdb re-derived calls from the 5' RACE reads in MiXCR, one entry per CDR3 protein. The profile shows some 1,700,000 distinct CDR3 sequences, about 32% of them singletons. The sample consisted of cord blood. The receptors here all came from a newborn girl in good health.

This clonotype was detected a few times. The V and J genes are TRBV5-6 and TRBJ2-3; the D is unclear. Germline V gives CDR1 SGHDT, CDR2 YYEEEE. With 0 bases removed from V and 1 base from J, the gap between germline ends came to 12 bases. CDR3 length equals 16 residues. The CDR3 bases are TGTGCCAGCAGCTTGGATAATAATCTTGGCACAGATACGCAGTATTTT. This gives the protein CASSLDNNLGTDTQYF.

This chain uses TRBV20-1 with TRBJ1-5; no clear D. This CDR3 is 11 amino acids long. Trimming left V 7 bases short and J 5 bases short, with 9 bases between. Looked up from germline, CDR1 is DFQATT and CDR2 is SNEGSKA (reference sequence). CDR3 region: CSVLSDQPQHF. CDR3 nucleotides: TGCAGTGTTTTATCCGATCAGCCCCAGCATTTT.

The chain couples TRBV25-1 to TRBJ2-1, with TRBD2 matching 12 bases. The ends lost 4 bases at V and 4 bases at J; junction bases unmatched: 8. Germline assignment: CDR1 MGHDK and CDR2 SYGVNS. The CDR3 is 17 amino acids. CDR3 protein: CASSAPASGGDYNEQFF. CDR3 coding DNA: TGTGCCAGCAGTGCCCCGGCTAGCGGGGGGGATTACAATGAGCAGTTCTTC.

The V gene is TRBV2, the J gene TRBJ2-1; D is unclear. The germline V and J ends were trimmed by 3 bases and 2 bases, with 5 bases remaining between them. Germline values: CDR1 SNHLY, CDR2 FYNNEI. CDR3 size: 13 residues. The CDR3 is CASSELTYNEQFF. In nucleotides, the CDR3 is TGTGCCAGCAGTGAGCTGACCTACAATGAGCAGTTCTTC.

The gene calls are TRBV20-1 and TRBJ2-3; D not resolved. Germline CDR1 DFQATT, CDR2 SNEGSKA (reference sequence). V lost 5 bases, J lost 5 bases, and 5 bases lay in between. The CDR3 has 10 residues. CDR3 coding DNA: TGCAGTGCTGTCCAAGATACGCAGTATTTT. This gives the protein CSAVQDTQYF.

For the CDR3, the DNA is TGCAGTGCTAGAAAGCTGGCCAGCGGGAGCTCCTACAATGAGCAGTTCTTC. Protein product: CSARKLASGSSYNEQFF. The rearrangement links TRBV20-1 to TRBJ2-1, with 8 positions matching TRBD2. The germline gives CDR1 DFQATT, CDR2 SNEGSKA (reference sequence). The trim removed 2 bases at V and 0 bases at J, leaving 9 bases unmatched. This CDR3 comprises 17 residues.

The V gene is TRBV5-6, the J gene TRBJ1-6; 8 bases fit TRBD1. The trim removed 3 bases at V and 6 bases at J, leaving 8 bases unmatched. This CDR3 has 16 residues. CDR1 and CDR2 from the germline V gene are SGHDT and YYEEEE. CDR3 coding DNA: TGTGCCAGCAGCTCGGGACAGGCGGAGGGTAATTCACCCCTCCACTTT. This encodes CASSSGQAEGNSPLHF.

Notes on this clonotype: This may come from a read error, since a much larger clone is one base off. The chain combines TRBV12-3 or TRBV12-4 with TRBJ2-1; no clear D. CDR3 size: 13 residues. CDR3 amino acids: CAGSLVLYNEQFF. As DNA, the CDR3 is TGTGCCGGCAGTTTAGTGCTCTACAATGAGCAGTTCTTC.

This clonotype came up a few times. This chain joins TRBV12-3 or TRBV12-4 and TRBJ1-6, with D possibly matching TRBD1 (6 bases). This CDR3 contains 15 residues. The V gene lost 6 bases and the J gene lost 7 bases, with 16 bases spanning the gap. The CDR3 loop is CASSATQGTNSPLHF. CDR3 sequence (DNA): TGTGCCAGCAGCGCTACCCAGGGGACGAATTCACCCCTCCACTTT.

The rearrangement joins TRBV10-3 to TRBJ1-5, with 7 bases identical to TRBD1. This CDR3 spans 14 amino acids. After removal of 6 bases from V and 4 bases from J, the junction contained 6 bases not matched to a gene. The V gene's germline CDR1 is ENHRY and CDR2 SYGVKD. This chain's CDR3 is CAISSGTENQPQHF. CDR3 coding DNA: TGTGCCATCAGCTCCGGGACAGAGAATCAGCCCCAGCATTTT.

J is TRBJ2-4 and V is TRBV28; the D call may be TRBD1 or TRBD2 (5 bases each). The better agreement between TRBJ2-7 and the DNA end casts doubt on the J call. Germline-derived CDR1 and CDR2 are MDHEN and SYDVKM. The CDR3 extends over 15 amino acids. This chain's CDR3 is CASSPRGSLGYEQYF. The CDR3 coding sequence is TGTGCCAGCAGTCCTCGGGGCAGCCTAGGGTACGAGCAGTACTTC.

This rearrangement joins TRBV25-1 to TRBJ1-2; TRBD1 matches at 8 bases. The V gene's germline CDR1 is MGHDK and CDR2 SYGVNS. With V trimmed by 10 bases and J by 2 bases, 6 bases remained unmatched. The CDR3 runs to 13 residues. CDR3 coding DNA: TGTGCCACCCGGGACAGGACCAACTATGGCTACACCTTC. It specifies CATRDRTNYGYTF.

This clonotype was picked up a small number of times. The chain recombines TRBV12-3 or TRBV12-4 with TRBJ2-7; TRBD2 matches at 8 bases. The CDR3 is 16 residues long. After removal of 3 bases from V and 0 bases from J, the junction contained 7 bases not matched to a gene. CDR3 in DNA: TGTGCCAGCAGTTTCGAGCAGCGGGAGAGCTCCTACGAGCAGTACTTC. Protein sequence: CASSFEQRESSYEQYF.

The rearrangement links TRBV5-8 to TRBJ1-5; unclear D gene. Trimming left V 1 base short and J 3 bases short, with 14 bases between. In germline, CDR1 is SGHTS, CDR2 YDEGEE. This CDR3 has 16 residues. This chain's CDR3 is CASSLPRFGHNQPQHF. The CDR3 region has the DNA TGTGCCAGCAGCTTGCCCCGTTTCGGGCACAATCAGCCCCAGCATTTT.

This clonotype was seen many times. The CDR3 nucleotides are TGTGCCAGCAGCCCACCGGGTTTCCCAGATACGCAGTATTTT. Its translation is CASSPPGFPDTQYF. The chain employs TRBV13 and TRBJ2-3; D is unclear. This CDR3 has 14 amino acids. Germline loops: CDR1 PRHDT, CDR2 FYEKMQ (reference sequence). V lost 5 bases and J 4 bases, leaving 13 bases between the germline ends.

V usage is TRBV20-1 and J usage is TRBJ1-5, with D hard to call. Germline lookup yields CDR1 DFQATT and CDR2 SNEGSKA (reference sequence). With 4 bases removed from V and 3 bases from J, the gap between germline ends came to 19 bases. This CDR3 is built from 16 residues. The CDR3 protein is CSANLGSNFPNQPQHF. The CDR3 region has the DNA TGCAGTGCTAACCTGGGGTCCAACTTCCCCAATCAGCCCCAGCATTTT.

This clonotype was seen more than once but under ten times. The CDR3 sequence: CASSFMGYEQFF. In DNA form, the CDR3 reads TGTGCCAGCAGCTTTATGGGGTACGAGCAGTTCTTC. The V gene is TRBV11-2, the J gene TRBJ2-1; no definite D call. Deletions cut 3 bases from V and 10 bases from J, with 10 bases between. Germline V gene sequence: CDR1 SGHAT, CDR2 FQNNGV. This CDR3 has 12 amino acids.

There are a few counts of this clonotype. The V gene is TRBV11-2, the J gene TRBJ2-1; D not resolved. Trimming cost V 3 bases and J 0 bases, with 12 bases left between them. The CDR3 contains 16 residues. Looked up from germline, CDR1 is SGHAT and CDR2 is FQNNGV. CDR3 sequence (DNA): TGTGCCAGCAGCTTCCTACGCCGTAGCTCCTACAATGAGCAGTTCTTC. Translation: CASSFLRRSSYNEQFF.

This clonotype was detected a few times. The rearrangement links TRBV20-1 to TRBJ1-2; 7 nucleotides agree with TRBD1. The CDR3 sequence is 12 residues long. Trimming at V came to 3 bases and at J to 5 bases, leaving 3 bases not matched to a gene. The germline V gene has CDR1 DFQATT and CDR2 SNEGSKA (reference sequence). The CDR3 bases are TGCAGTGCTAGCCTGACAGGGTATGGCTACACCTTC. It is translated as CSASLTGYGYTF.

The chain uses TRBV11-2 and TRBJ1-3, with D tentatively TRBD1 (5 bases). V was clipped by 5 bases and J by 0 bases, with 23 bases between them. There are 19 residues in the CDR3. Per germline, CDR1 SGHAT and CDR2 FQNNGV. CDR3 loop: CASSPYFPPRQSSGNTIYF. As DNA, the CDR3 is TGTGCCAGCAGCCCATATTTTCCCCCTCGACAGAGCTCTGGAAACACCATATATTTT.

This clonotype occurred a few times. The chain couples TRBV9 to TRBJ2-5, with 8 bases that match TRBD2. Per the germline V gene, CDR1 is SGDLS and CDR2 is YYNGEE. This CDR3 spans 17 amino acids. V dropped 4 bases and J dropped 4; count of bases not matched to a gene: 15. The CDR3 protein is CASSTKAGTSLAETQYF. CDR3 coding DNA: TGTGCCAGCAGCACCAAAGCCGGGACTAGTCTTGCAGAGACCCAGTACTTC.

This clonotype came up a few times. The CDR3 DNA sequence: TGTGCCAGCATCCACACTTATCGCCAAGGGCAAGAGACCCAGTACTTC. Translation gives CASIHTYRQGQETQYF. This sequence joins TRBV13 and TRBJ2-5, with no clear D. Germline V gene data show CDR1 as PRHDT and CDR2 as FYEKMQ (reference sequence). V lost 7 bases to trimming and J lost 2 bases, with 20 bases between them. The CDR3 extends over 16 amino acids.

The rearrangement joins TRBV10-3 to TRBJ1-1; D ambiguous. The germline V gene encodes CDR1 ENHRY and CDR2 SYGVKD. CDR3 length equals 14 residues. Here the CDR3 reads CVTKPSQGQTEAFF. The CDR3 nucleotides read TGTGTCACAAAACCCTCGCAAGGGCAAACTGAAGCTTTCTTT.

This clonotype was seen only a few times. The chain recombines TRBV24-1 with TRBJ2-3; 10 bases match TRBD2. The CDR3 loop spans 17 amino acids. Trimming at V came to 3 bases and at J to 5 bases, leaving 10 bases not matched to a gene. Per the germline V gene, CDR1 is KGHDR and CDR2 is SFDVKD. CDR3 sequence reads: CATSDTGAGGLQDTQYF. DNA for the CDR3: TGTGCCACCAGTGATACCGGAGCGGGGGGGCTCCAAGATACGCAGTATTTT.

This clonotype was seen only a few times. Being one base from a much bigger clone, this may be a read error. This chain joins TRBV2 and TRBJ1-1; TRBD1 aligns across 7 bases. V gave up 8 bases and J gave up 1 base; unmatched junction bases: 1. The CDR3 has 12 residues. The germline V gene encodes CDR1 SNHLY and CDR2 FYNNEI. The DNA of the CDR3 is TGTGCCAGCGGGACAGAGAACACTGAAGCTTTCTTT. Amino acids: CASGTENTEAFF.

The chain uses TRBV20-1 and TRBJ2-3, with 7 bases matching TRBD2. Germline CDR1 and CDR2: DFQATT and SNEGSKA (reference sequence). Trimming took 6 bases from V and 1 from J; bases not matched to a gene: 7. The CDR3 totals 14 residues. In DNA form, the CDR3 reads TGCAGTGCCGTTAGCGGGTTCCGCACAGATACGCAGTATTTT. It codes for CSAVSGFRTDTQYF.

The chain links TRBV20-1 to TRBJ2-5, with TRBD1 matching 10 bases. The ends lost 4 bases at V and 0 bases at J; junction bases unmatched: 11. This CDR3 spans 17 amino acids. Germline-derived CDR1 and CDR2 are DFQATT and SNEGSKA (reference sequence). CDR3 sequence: CSAITPLDRGDQETQYF. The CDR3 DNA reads TGCAGTGCTATAACCCCCCTGGACAGGGGGGACCAAGAGACCCAGTACTTC.

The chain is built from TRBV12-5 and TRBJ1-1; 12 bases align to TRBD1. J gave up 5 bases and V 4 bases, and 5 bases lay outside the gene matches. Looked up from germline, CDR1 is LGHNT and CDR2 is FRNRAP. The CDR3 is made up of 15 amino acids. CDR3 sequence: CASGWGQGAGTEAFF. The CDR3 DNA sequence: TGTGCTAGTGGTTGGGGACAGGGGGCGGGTACTGAAGCTTTCTTT.